The TCR beta chain under discussion was sequenced for a study of molecular identifiers for immune sequencing clone quantification. The overall study: Across replicate runs, RNA obtained from about 21,000 or 97,000 naive CD8 cells was divided into five, with four undergoing sequencing.

Overall study findings and caveats: Barcodes shared by identical TCR molecules could lead to underestimated sizes of highly expanded clones.

Between the trimmed V and J ends, which lost 5 bases and 10 bases, there was a span of 12 bases. This CDR3 spans 13 amino acids. Per the germline V gene, CDR1 is SGHAT and CDR2 is FQNNGV. Methods described previously, with TCR primers listed, were used for bulk TCR libraries. One entry per CDR3 protein results from TCRdb running MiXCR on the PCR reads. The profile shows some 94,000 distinct CDR3 sequences, around a quarter of them singletons. Note on this clonotype: Its antigen is undetermined.

This chain uses TRBV11-2 with TRBJ1-6; D call uncertain. Sequencing input: naive CD8+ T cells from blood, with Jurkat cell RNA spiked in. Described subset: FACS-sorted CD8+CD4-CCR7+CD45RA+ naive T cells. The receptor's source is a human donor in good health. Some libraries in this study had Jurkat cell RNA spiked in. The CDR3 protein is CASSLGESSPLHF. In nucleotides, the CDR3 is TGTGCCAGCAGCCTCGGGGAATCATCACCCCTCCACTTT.